These 18 T cell receptor beta chains came from one sample sequenced in a study of T cell repertoires in cytomegalovirus infection. One entry per CDR3 protein results from TCRdb running MiXCR on the reads. Among about 150,000 distinct CDR3 sequences, about a quarter were seen once, and the ten largest hold about a tenth. Sequencing input: PBMCs. The origin of the receptors is a human donor in good health (CMV status not recorded). Some clones in this sample may be carry-over from other donors' samples.

This clonotype turned up a few times. The chain links TRBV6-2 or TRBV6-3 to TRBJ2-2, with 8 bases aligning to TRBD2. The CDR3 is made up of 14 amino acids. Looked up from germline, CDR1 is MNHEY and CDR2 is SVGEGT. The V gene end was trimmed by 6 bases and the J gene end by 1 base; junction bases not matched to a gene: 1. CDR3 DNA sequence: TGTGCCAGCAGAACTAGCGGGAACACCGGGGAGCTGTTTTTT. Amino acid sequence: CASRTSGNTGELFF.

The gene calls are TRBV13 and TRBJ2-7; D uncertain. V gave up 3 bases and J gave up 6 bases, with 9 bases separating them. CDR3 length: 12 residues. Germline CDR1 and CDR2: PRHDT and FYEKMQ (reference sequence). The CDR3 nucleotides are TGTGCCAGCAGCTTCGCGGTGACCGAGCAGTACTTC. As protein: CASSFAVTEQYF.

The chain links TRBV7-6 to TRBJ1-2; TRBD1 might be the D (6 bases). This CDR3 spans 13 amino acids. CDR1 and CDR2 (germline): SGHVS, FNYEAQ. With 5 bases removed from V and 6 bases from J, the gap between germline ends came to 13 bases. CDR3 loop: CASSSYRENGYTF. DNA for the CDR3: TGTGCCAGCAGCAGCTACAGGGAAAATGGCTACACCTTC.

Details on this clonotype: This may be a read error, as it is one base from a much larger clone. This sequence joins TRBV7-2 and TRBJ2-1, with 8 nucleotides matching TRBD2. CDR3 length equals 16 residues. Germline CDR1 and CDR2: SGHTA and FQGNSA. This chain's CDR3 is CTSTLSGSYSYNEQFF. The CDR3 DNA sequence: TGTACCAGCACCTTAAGCGGGAGTTATTCCTACAATGAGCAGTTCTTC. Full variable domain (outside the CDR3, taken from reference TRBV7-2 and TRBJ2-1): GAGVSQSPSNKVTEKGKDVELRCDPISGHTALYWYRQSLGQGLEFLIYFQGNSAPDKSGLPSDRFSAERTGGSVSTLTIQRTQQEDSAVYLCTSTLSGSYSYNEQFFGPGTRLTVL.

This clonotype was seen a handful of times. This sequence joins TRBV2 and TRBJ2-2; no clear D. Trimming cost V 7 bases and J 6 bases, with 12 bases left between them. CDR3 length equals 13 residues. Germline assignment: CDR1 SNHLY and CDR2 FYNNEI. CDR3: CASISSRAGELFF. The CDR3 DNA reads TGTGCCAGCATCTCCAGCCGGGCCGGGGAGCTGTTTTTT. The full variable domain, completed using reference TRBV2 and TRBJ2-2, is EPEVTQTPSHQVTQMGQEVILRCVPISNHLYFYWYRQILGQKVEFLVSFYNNEISEKSEIFDDQFSVERPDGSNFTLKIRSTKLEDSAMYFCASISSRAGELFFGEGSRLTVL.

The chain uses TRBV7-8 and TRBJ1-2, with TRBD1 identical over 8 bases. Per the germline V gene, CDR1 is SGHVS and CDR2 is FQNEAQ. The CDR3 runs to 14 residues. The ends lost 5 bases at V and 6 bases at J; junction bases unmatched: 8. CDR3 in DNA: TGTGCCAGCAGCACCCCGGACAGGGTCCATGGCTACACCTTC. Residues: CASSTPDRVHGYTF.

This clonotype was counted between two and nine times. This sequence joins TRBV28 and TRBJ1-6; TRBD1 might be the D (6 bases). Germline values: CDR1 MDHEN, CDR2 SYDVKM. Trimming took 2 bases from V and 9 from J, leaving 11 bases between them. There are 14 residues in the CDR3. The CDR3 region is CASSLAGAGSPLHF. The CDR3 nucleotides read TGTGCCAGCAGTTTAGCGGGGGCAGGTTCACCCCTCCACTTT.

This clonotype was counted only a few times. This chain uses TRBV12-3 or TRBV12-4 with TRBJ1-2; D might be TRBD1 (6 bases). The CDR3 sequence is 13 residues long. V was cut by 6 bases and J by 6 bases, with 14 bases left in between. CDR3 protein: CASSEDSVNGYTF. The CDR3 nucleotides read TGTGCCAGCAGCGAGGACAGCGTGAATGGCTACACCTTC.

CDR3 in amino acids: CSARVFVGGISTDTQYF. In DNA form, the CDR3 reads TGCAGTGCTAGAGTCTTTGTGGGTGGAATTAGCACAGATACGCAGTATTTT. The genes are TRBV20-1 and TRBJ2-3; the D is unclear. From germline, CDR1 is DFQATT and CDR2 SNEGSKA (reference sequence). Trimming left V 1 base short and J 0 bases short, with 17 bases between. The length of the CDR3 is 17 residues.

The rearrangement links TRBV28 to TRBJ2-5, with D possibly being TRBD1 or TRBD2 (6 bases each). Germline V CDR1 and CDR2: MDHEN, SYDVKM. The CDR3 is 14 amino acids. V was cut by 2 bases and J by 2 bases, with 9 bases left in between. The CDR3 sequence: CASSLLGGQETQYF. The CDR3 DNA sequence: TGTGCCAGCAGTTTACTAGGGGGGCAAGAGACCCAGTACTTC.

This clonotype was recorded at least ten times. The chain joins TRBV7-2 to TRBJ2-1; 11 bases align to TRBD2. Germline V CDR1 and CDR2: SGHTA, FQGNSA. V trimming: 1 base; J trimming: 8 bases; junction bases outside the gene matches: 19. The CDR3 covers 20 residues. The CDR3 sequence is CASSLVTPLTSGRGRYEQFF. DNA of the CDR3: TGTGCCAGCAGCTTAGTAACCCCCCTAACTAGCGGGAGAGGAAGGTATGAGCAGTTCTTC.

This clonotype was observed a few times. The gene calls are TRBV27 and TRBJ2-5; the match to TRBD1 covers 8 bases. The ends lost 5 bases at V and 4 bases at J; junction bases unmatched: 3. Germline CDR1 MNHEY, CDR2 SMNVEV (reference sequence). The CDR3 is made up of 13 amino acids. CDR3 region: CASSAGGPETQYF. The CDR3 DNA reads as TGTGCCAGCAGTGCAGGGGGCCCAGAGACCCAGTACTTC.

V usage is TRBV6-2 or TRBV6-3 and J usage is TRBJ2-7; 10 bases match TRBD2. The junction had 0 bases not matched to a gene; V was cut back by 1 base and J by 3 bases. This CDR3 comprises 14 residues. Germline lookup yields CDR1 MNHEY and CDR2 SVGEGT. CDR3 nucleotide sequence: TGTGCCAGCAGTTACTGGACTAGCGGCTACGAGCAGTACTTC. The encoded protein is CASSYWTSGYEQYF.

This clonotype has a handful of counts. The chain joins TRBV7-8 to TRBJ2-2; 11 bases map to TRBD2. With 7 bases clipped from V and 5 bases from J, the junction kept 3 bases outside the gene matches. This CDR3 has 14 amino acids. CDR1 is SGHVS and CDR2 is FQNEAQ in the germline V gene. CDR3 amino acids: CASKLAGVTGELFF. The CDR3 DNA follows: TGTGCCAGCAAACTAGCGGGAGTAACCGGGGAGCTGTTTTTT.

This clonotype occurred once. One end of the junction varies from germline; a read error may be responsible. The chain is built from TRBV28 and TRBJ1-2; TRBD1 aligns across 7 bases. The CDR3 covers 16 residues. Germline V gene sequence: CDR1 MDHEN, CDR2 SYDVKM. CDR3 nucleotide sequence: TGTGCCAGCAGTTCTTTGACAGGGATTGTCAAGTATGGCGACACCTTC. As protein: CASSSLTGIVKYGDTF.

This clonotype was counted a single time. The V gene is TRBV19, the J gene TRBJ1-5, with D perhaps TRBD1 (5 bases). The germline V gene has CDR1 LNHDA and CDR2 SQIVND (reference sequence). The CDR3 contains 14 residues. Trimming shortened V by 5 bases and J by 2 bases, and 10 bases separated the two germline ends. Here the CDR3 DNA reads TGTGCCAGTAGTGTGGCGGGGGGCAATCAGCCCCAGCATTTT. Translation gives CASSVAGGNQPQHF.

This rearrangement joins TRBV19 to TRBJ1-1; 9 bases map to TRBD1. CDR3 size: 14 residues. Germline V gene data show CDR1 as LNHDA and CDR2 as SQIVND (reference sequence). With V trimmed by 6 bases and J by 1 base, 3 bases remained unmatched. The chain's CDR3 is CASRRTGENTEAFF. Here the CDR3 DNA reads TGTGCCAGTAGGAGGACAGGGGAGAACACTGAAGCTTTCTTT.

In this sample, this clonotype turned up a few times. The gene calls are TRBV20-1 and TRBJ2-3; D not resolved. The germline gives CDR1 DFQATT, CDR2 SNEGSKA (reference sequence). V lost 3 bases, J lost 5 bases, and 12 bases lay in between. The CDR3 consists of 13 residues. The CDR3 protein is CSARSYAGDTQYF. CDR3 nucleotide sequence: TGCAGTGCTAGGTCCTACGCAGGAGATACGCAGTATTTT.